The entry below describes one TCR beta chain. The data were obtained in a study of blood T cell repertoires in COVID-19. Study information: The United States, Italy and Spain provided the acute and convalescent COVID-19 samples. PBMCs, B-cell-depleted T cells, or T cells provided the cDNA or gDNA that made up the material.

Methods used by the authors: Estimation of nucleated cell counts relied on the amplification of reference gene primers. Measured with immunoSEQ multiplex PCR; TCRdb has only the in-frame clones, and not every one. V, J and clone size are those of that table, while D and trimming were read from the DNA. Of about 410,000 clones detected, 86% appear once; the ten largest clones hold approximately 1.4%. CDR3 size: 16 residues. V lost 0 bases to trimming and J lost 3 bases; unmatched junction nucleotides: 3. CDR1 is SGDLS, CDR2 YYNGEE, per germline. The sequencing input was peripheral blood. This receptor was identified in a woman in her 30s with active or convalescent COVID-19. This chain joins TRBV9 and TRBJ2-2; 9 bases map to TRBD2. CDR3 nucleotides: TGTGCCAGCAGCGTAGCGGCGGGGGGGTACACCGGGGAGCTGTTTTTT. Translated: CASSVAAGGYTGELFF.